Shown below are 14 T cell receptor beta chains from a single sample sequenced in a study of CD8 T cells in ankylosing spondylitis. One entry per CDR3 protein results from TCRdb running MiXCR on the 5' RACE reads. The sample lists 150,000 to 200,000 distinct CDR3 sequences; approximately 13% were seen once. The specimen was blood, either unsorted or a sorted T cell fraction (not recorded which). These receptors were obtained from a female donor with ankylosing spondylitis or in good health (not recorded which).

This clonotype came up many times. The CDR3 loop is CASSSSEEAFF. In DNA form, the CDR3 reads TGTGCCAGCAGTTCTTCAGAAGAAGCTTTCTTT. The chain links TRBV6-2 or TRBV6-3 to TRBJ1-1, with D hard to call. Germline assignment: CDR1 MNHEY and CDR2 SVGEGT. The V end was cut by 4 bases, the J end by 8 bases, with 8 bases between. The CDR3 has 11 residues.

The table lists this clonotype with many counts. The chain combines TRBV5-1 with TRBJ2-5; D unresolved. Germline CDR1 and CDR2: SGHRS and YFSETQ. V was cut by 6 bases and J by 1 base, with 13 bases left in between. This CDR3 spans 14 amino acids. CDR3 nucleotide sequence: TGCGCCAGCACCCGGAATCAGATCCAAGAGACCCAGTACTTC. Translating gives CASTRNQIQETQYF.

The rearrangement uses TRBV20-1 and TRBJ1-4; 8 positions agree with TRBD1. The CDR3 has 16 residues. Germline V gene lookup returns CDR1 DFQATT and CDR2 SNEGSKA (reference sequence). Trimming cost V 1 base and J 6 bases; bases outside gene matches: 10. CDR3 coding DNA: TGCAGTGCTAGAGGGCAGGGGGCCCCCACCCATGAAAAACTGTTTTTT. Its protein product is CSARGQGAPTHEKLFF.

The table lists this clonotype with many counts. The chain is built from TRBV5-1 and TRBJ1-4; TRBD1 is a possible D gene (5 bases). The V gene lost 2 bases and the J gene lost 2 bases, with 13 bases spanning the gap. CDR1 and CDR2 (germline): SGHRS, YFSETQ. This CDR3 has 16 residues. The CDR3 coding sequence is TGCGCCAGCAGCTTACGGGGACCCGGCACTAATGAAAAACTGTTTTTT. Translated: CASSLRGPGTNEKLFF.

This clonotype was detected ten times or more. The rearrangement links TRBV7-2 to TRBJ2-1, with 7 bases lining up with TRBD2. Germline V gene lookup returns CDR1 SGHTA and CDR2 FQGNSA. Unmatched junction bases numbered 3, after V lost 1 base and J lost 6 bases. The CDR3 consists of 14 residues. Here the CDR3 reads CASSLGLAVNEQFF. The CDR3 bases are TGTGCCAGCAGCTTAGGGCTAGCGGTCAATGAGCAGTTCTTC.

Only a few counts were recorded for this clonotype. The rearrangement uses TRBV4-3 and TRBJ2-5; D gene unclear. The CDR3 extends over 16 amino acids. Germline CDR1 and CDR2: LGHNA and YSLEER. Trimming took 0 bases from V and 5 from J, leaving 16 bases between them. This CDR3 reads CASSQEMRSGWETQYF. The CDR3, as DNA: TGCGCCAGCAGCCAAGAAATGAGGTCAGGTTGGGAGACCCAGTACTTC.

This clonotype has at least ten counts. V gene TRBV7-2 combines with J gene TRBJ1-6; D is uncertain. With 4 bases removed from V and 7 bases from J, the gap between germline ends came to 11 bases. CDR1 and CDR2 from the germline V gene are SGHTA and FQGNSA. The CDR3 totals 14 residues. The CDR3 DNA sequence: TGTGCCAGCAGCTCGGCCGAAGGGAATTCACCCCTCCACTTT. It translates to CASSSAEGNSPLHF.

V and J are TRBV18 and TRBJ2-2, with 7 nucleotides matching TRBD1. Per germline, CDR1 KGHSH and CDR2 LQKENI. The V gene end was trimmed by 6 bases and the J gene end by 3 bases; junction bases not matched to a gene: 7. The CDR3 loop spans 15 amino acids. The CDR3 here is CASSLYRGYTGELFF. CDR3 coding DNA: TGTGCCAGCTCGCTTTACAGGGGATACACCGGGGAGCTGTTTTTT.

This clonotype was observed a handful of times. This chain joins TRBV29-1 and TRBJ2-7; 9 positions agree with TRBD1. Per the germline V gene, CDR1 is SQVTM and CDR2 is ANQGSEA. V lost 7 bases, J lost 3 bases, and 1 base stayed unmatched. The CDR3 spans 11 residues. CDR3 coding DNA: TGCAGCGGGACAGGGGACTACGAGCAGTACTTC. Translating it yields CSGTGDYEQYF.

This clonotype was recorded at least ten times. The V call is TRBV7-2, the J call TRBJ2-2, with D hard to call. This CDR3 is built from 14 residues. Germline lookup yields CDR1 SGHTA and CDR2 FQGNSA. Trimming took off 2 bases at V and 5 bases at J, with 9 bases between the two ends. CDR3 region: CASSLTTTTGELFF. The CDR3 coding sequence is TGTGCCAGCAGCTTAACTACAACGACCGGGGAGCTGTTTTTT.

The J gene is TRBJ1-4, the V gene TRBV12-3 or TRBV12-4; D is perhaps TRBD1 (6 bases). CDR3 length equals 14 residues. Trimming removed 7 bases at V and 7 bases at J, with 16 bases between. DNA of the CDR3: TGTGCCAGCACCACAACAGGGTACGGTGAAAAACTGTTTTTT. It translates to CASTTTGYGEKLFF.

Ten or more counts support this clonotype. CDR3 nucleotides: TGCGCCAGCAGCTTGCAGCCAGCTAGGGGTGGTGAAAAACTGTTTTTT. Its protein is CASSLQPARGGEKLFF. The chain links TRBV5-1 to TRBJ1-4, with a tentative D call TRBD1 (5 bases). Germline V gene data show CDR1 as SGHRS and CDR2 as YFSETQ. The V end was cut by 1 base, the J end by 7 bases, with 17 bases between. The CDR3 has 16 amino acids.

This clonotype occurred many times. The V and J genes are TRBV5-4 and TRBJ2-3; 9 bases map to TRBD2. The CDR3 runs to 18 residues. CDR1 is SGHNT and CDR2 is YYREEE in the germline V gene (reference sequence). The ends lost 5 bases at V and 0 bases at J; junction bases unmatched: 13. The CDR3 loop reads CASSPSPTSGTSTDTQYF. In DNA form, the CDR3 reads TGTGCCAGCAGTCCCTCCCCGACTAGCGGAACTAGCACAGATACGCAGTATTTT.

This CDR3 is CASSQVGREDTEAFF. The CDR3 DNA reads as TGTGCCAGCAGCCAAGTTGGGAGAGAGGACACTGAAGCTTTCTTT. The V and J genes are TRBV14 and TRBJ1-1; D gene unclear. The length of the CDR3 is 15 residues. Trimming took off 1 base at V and 3 bases at J, with 12 bases between the two ends. Germline values: CDR1 SGHDN, CDR2 FVKESK.